This T cell receptor beta chain came from a study of shared T cell receptors in the human thymus. The assay was immunoSEQ multiplex PCR, and TCRdb's table has in-frame clones only and misses some. Of hundreds of thousands of clones detected, approximately 89% appear once; the ten largest clones hold about 0.0094%. Trimming pared 10 bases from V and 4 bases from J, leaving 22 bases between. The CDR3 runs to 15 residues. CDR1 and CDR2 from the germline V gene are LNHDA and SQIVND (reference sequence). These data were also filed under a second study, of human thymus T cells.

The V call is TRBV19, the J call TRBJ1-2, with D tentatively TRBD1 (6 bases). The TCR sequence derives from a boy under three years old with a congenital heart defect. Sequenced sample: thymocytes. The DNA for the CDR3 is TGTGCCACCGCAGGATTACAGGGACCAACCTATGGCTACACCTTC. This encodes CATAGLQGPTYGYTF. The variable domain in full, with the rest retrieved from reference TRBV19 and TRBJ1-2, is DGGITQSPKYLFRKEGQNVTLSCEQNLNHDAMYWYRQDPGQGLRLIYYSQIVNDFQKGDIAEGYSVSREKKESFPLTVTSAQKNPTAFYLCATAGLQGPTYGYTFGSGTRLTVV.